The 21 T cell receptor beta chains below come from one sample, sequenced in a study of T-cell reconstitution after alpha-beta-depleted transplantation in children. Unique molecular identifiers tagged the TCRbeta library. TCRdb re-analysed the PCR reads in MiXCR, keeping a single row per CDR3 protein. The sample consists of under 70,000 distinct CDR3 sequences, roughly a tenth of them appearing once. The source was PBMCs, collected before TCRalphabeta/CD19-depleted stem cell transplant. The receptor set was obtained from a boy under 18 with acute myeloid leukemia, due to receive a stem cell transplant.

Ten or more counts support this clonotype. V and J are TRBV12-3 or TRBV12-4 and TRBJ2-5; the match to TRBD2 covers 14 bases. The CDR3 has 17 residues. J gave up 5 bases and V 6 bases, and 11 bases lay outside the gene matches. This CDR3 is CASSRQTSGGAHETQYF. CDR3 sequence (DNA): TGTGCCAGCAGCCGACAGACTAGCGGGGGGGCCCATGAGACCCAGTACTTC.

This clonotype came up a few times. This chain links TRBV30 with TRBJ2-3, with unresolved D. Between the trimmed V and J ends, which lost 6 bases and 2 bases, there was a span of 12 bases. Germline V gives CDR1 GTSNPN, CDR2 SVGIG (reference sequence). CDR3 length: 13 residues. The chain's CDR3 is CACMRDFTDTQYF. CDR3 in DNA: TGTGCCTGCATGCGCGATTTCACAGATACGCAGTATTTT.

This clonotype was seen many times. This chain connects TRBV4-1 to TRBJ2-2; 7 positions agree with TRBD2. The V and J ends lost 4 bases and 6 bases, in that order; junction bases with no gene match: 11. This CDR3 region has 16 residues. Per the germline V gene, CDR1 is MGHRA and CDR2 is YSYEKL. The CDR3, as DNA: TGCGCCAGCAGCCTCCAAGTGGCGGGAGTGGCCGGGGAGCTGTTTTTT. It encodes CASSLQVAGVAGELFF.

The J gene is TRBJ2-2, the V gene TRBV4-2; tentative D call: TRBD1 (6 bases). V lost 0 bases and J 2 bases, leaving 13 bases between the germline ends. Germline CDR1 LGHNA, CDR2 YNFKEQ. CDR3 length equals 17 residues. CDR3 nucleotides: TGTGCCAGCAGCCAAGATTTAGCAGGGGCAAACACCGGGGAGCTGTTTTTT. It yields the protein CASSQDLAGANTGELFF.

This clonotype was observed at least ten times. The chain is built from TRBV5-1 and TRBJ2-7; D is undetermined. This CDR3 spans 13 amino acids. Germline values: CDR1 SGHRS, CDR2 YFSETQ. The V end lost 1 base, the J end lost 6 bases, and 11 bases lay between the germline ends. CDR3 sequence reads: CASSLTSPAEQYF. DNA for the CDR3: TGCGCCAGCAGCTTGACAAGCCCAGCCGAGCAGTACTTC.

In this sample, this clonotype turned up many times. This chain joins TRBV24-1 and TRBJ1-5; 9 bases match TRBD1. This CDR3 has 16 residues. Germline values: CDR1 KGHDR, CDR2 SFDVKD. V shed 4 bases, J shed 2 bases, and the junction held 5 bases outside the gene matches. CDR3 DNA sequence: TGTGCCACCAGTGAAAGGACAGGGGTGGGCAATCAGCCCCAGCATTTT. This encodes CATSERTGVGNQPQHF.

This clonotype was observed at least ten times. CDR3 sequence reads: CASRKGEGTEAFF. The CDR3 nucleotides are TGTGCCAGCAGAAAGGGAGAGGGCACTGAAGCTTTCTTT. This chain connects TRBV12-3 or TRBV12-4 to TRBJ1-1; D remains ambiguous. The CDR3 is 13 amino acids. The V and J ends lost 6 bases and 4 bases respectively, with 12 bases between them.

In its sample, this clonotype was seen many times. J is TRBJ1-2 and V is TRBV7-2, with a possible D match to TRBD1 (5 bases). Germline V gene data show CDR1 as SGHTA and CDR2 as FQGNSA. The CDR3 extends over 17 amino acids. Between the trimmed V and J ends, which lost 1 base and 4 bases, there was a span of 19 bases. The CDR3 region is CASSLVRSSRASYGYTF. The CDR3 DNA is TGTGCCAGCAGCTTAGTTAGATCTAGCAGGGCTTCCTATGGCTACACCTTC.

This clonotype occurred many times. DNA of the CDR3: TGTGCCAGCAGTTTAAGTGTTGAATTCGGGGAGCTGTTTTTT. It yields the protein CASSLSVEFGELFF. J is TRBJ2-2 and V is TRBV27; D remains ambiguous. V dropped 2 bases and J dropped 7 bases, with 11 bases sitting between them. Per germline, CDR1 MNHEY and CDR2 SMNVEV (reference sequence). The CDR3 extends over 14 amino acids.

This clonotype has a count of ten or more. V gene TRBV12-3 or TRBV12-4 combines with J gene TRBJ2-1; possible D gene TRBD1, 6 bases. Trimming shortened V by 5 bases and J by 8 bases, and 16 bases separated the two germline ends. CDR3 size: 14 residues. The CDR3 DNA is TGTGCCAGCAGTCCCACCGGGACACTCGATGAGCAGTTCTTC. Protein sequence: CASSPTGTLDEQFF.

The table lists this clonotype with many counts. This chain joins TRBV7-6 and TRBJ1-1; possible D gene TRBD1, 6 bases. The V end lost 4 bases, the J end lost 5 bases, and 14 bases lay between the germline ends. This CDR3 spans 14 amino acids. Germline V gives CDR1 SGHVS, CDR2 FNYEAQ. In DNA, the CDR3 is TGTGCCAGCAGCTCCCGGGACATCCGAACTGAAGCTTTCTTT. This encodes CASSSRDIRTEAFF.

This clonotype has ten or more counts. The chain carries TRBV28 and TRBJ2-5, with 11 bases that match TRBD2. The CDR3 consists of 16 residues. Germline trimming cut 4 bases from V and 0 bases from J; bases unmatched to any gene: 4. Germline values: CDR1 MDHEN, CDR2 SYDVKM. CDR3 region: CASSSGTSGHQETQYF. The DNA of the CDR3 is TGTGCCAGCAGTTCCGGGACTAGCGGACACCAAGAGACCCAGTACTTC.

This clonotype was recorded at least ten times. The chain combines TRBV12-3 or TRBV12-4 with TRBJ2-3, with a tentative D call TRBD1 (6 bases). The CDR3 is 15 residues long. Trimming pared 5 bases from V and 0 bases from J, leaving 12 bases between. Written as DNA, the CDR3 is TGTGCCAGCAGTCTTCTCCAGGGGAGCACAGATACGCAGTATTTT. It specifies CASSLLQGSTDTQYF.

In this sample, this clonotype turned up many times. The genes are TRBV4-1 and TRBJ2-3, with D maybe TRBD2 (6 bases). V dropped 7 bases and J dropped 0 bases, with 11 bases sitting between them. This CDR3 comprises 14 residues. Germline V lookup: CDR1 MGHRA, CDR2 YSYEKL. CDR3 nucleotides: TGCGCCAGCAAATCAGGGACTAGCACAGATACGCAGTATTTT. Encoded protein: CASKSGTSTDTQYF.

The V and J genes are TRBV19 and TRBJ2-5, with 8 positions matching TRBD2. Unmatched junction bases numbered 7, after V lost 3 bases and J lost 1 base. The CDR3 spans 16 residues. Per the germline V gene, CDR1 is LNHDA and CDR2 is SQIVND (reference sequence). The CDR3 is CASSMGRGALQETQYF. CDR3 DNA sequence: TGTGCCAGTAGTATGGGGCGGGGGGCCCTCCAAGAGACCCAGTACTTC.

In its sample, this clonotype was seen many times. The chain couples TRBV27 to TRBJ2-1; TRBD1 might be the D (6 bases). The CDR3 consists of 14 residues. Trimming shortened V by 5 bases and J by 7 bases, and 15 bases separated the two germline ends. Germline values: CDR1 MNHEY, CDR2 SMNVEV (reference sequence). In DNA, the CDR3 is TGTGCCAGCAGTCGTTGGGGGCAAGTGAATGAGCAGTTCTTC. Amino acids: CASSRWGQVNEQFF.

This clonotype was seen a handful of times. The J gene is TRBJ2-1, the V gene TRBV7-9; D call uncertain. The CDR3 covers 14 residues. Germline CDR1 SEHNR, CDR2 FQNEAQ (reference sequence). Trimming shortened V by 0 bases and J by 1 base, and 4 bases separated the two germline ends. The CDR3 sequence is CASSLAGSYNEQFF. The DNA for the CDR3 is TGTGCCAGCAGCTTAGCGGGGTCCTACAATGAGCAGTTCTTC. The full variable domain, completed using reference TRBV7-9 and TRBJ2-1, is DTGVSQNPRHKITKRGQNVTFRCDPISEHNRLYWYRQTLGQGPEFLTYFQNEAQLEKSRLLSDRFSAERPKGSFSTLEIQRTEQGDSAMYLCASSLAGSYNEQFFGPGTRLTVL.

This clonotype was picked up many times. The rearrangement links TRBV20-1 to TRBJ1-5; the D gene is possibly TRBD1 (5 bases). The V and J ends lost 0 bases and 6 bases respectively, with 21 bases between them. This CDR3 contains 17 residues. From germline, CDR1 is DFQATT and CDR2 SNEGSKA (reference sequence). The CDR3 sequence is CSARDQAGSGGGQPQHF. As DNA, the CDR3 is TGCAGTGCTAGAGATCAGGCCGGGAGTGGGGGGGGTCAGCCCCAGCATTTT.

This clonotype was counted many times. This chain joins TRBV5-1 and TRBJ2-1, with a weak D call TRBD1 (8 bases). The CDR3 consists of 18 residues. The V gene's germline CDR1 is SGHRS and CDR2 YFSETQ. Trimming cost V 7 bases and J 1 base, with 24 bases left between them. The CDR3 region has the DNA TGCGCCAGCTCGAGCGGGGCAGGGGGCGAATCTTCCTACAATGAGCAGTTCTTC. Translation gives CASSSGAGGESSYNEQFF.

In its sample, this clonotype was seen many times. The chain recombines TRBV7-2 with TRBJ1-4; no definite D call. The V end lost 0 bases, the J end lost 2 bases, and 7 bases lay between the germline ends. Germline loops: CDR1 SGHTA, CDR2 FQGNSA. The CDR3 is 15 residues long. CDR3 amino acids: CASSLAAGTNEKLFF. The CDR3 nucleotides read TGTGCCAGCAGCTTAGCTGCGGGGACTAATGAAAAACTGTTTTTT.

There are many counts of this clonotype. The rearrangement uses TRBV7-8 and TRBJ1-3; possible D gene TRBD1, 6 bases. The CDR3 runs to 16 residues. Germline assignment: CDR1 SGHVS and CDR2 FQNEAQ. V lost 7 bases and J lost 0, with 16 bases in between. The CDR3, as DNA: TGTGCCAGCACCCCAGGGGCCCTATACTCTGGAAACACCATATATTTT. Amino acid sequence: CASTPGALYSGNTIYF.